Following are 6 T cell receptor beta chains from one sample sequenced in a study of T cell repertoires in cytomegalovirus infection. Each CDR3 protein gets one entry after TCRdb re-called the reads with MiXCR. Among roughly 300,000 distinct CDR3 sequences listed, over 20% were seen once. The material sequenced was PBMCs. Source of these receptors: a human donor in good health (CMV status not recorded). Some clones in this sample may be carry-over from other donors' samples.

This chain connects TRBV29-1 to TRBJ2-6; perhaps D is TRBD1 or TRBD2 (5 bases each). The CDR3 has 19 residues. V was pared by 1 base and J by 1 base, with 20 bases between. Germline V gene sequence: CDR1 SQVTM, CDR2 ANQGSEA. This chain's CDR3 is CSVEVGGRGVRSGANVLTF. CDR3 DNA sequence: TGCAGCGTTGAAGTGGGCGGTAGGGGAGTTAGATCTGGGGCCAACGTCCTGACTTTC.

CDR3 sequence: CASSPPWESYEQYF. CDR3 DNA: TGTGCCAGCAGCCCACCCTGGGAATCCTACGAGCAGTACTTC. The rearrangement joins TRBV5-6 to TRBJ2-7; D is undetermined. Deletions cut 4 bases from V and 1 base from J, with 12 bases between. CDR3 length: 14 amino acids. CDR1 SGHDT and CDR2 YYEEEE come from the germline V gene.

The chain uses TRBV29-1 and TRBJ1-5; D gene uncertain. The length of the CDR3 is 14 residues. Trimming pared 8 bases from V and 0 bases from J, leaving 14 bases between. Germline CDR1 reads SQVTM; CDR2 reads ANQGSEA. DNA of the CDR3: TGCAGCCCAGACCCATCTTATAGCAATCAGCCCCAGCATTTT. It yields the protein CSPDPSYSNQPQHF.

In its sample, this clonotype was seen many times. V gene TRBV6-2 or TRBV6-3 combines with J gene TRBJ2-5; possibly TRBD1 for D (6 bases). This CDR3 has 14 residues. V lost 7 bases to trimming and J lost 2 bases, with 14 bases between them. The germline CDR1 and CDR2 sequences are MNHEY and SVGEGT. CDR3 protein: CASKVRQDQETQYF. The CDR3 coding sequence is TGTGCCAGCAAGGTACGACAGGATCAAGAGACCCAGTACTTC.

This clonotype turned up a few times. The chain has TRBV7-2 and TRBJ2-5; 9 bases match TRBD2. From germline, CDR1 is SGHTA and CDR2 FQGNSA. The V gene end was trimmed by 6 bases and the J gene end by 3 bases; junction bases not matched to a gene: 8. The CDR3 extends over 15 amino acids. CDR3 sequence: CASRRSGRREETQYF. CDR3 coding DNA: TGTGCCAGCAGACGTAGCGGGAGAAGGGAAGAGACCCAGTACTTC.

The CDR3 sequence is CASSRGRGEETQYF. CDR3 nucleotides: TGTGCCAGCAGCCGGGGGCGGGGCGAGGAGACCCAGTACTTC. V is TRBV2 and J is TRBJ2-5; tentatively, D is TRBD1 or TRBD2 (6 bases each). V was pared by 6 bases and J by 5 bases, with 16 bases between. The CDR3 has 14 amino acids. CDR1 and CDR2 (germline): SNHLY, FYNNEI.